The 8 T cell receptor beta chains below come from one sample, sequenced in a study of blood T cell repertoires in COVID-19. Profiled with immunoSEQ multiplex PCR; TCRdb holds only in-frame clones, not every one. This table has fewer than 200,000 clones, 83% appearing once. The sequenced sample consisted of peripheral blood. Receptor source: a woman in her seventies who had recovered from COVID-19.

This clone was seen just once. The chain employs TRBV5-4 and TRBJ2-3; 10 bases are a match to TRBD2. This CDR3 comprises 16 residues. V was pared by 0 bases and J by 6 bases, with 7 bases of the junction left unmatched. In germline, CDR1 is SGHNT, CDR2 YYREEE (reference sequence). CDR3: CASSLGLAGVSDTQYF. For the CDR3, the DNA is TGTGCCAGCAGCTTGGGGCTAGCGGGGGTTTCGGATACGCAGTATTTT. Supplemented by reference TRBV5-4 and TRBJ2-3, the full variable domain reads ETGVTQSPTHLIKTRGQQVTLRCSSQSGHNTVSWYQQALGQGPQFIFQYYREEENGRGNFPPRFSGLQFPNYSSELNVNALELDDSALYLCASSLGLAGVSDTQYFGPGTRLTVL.

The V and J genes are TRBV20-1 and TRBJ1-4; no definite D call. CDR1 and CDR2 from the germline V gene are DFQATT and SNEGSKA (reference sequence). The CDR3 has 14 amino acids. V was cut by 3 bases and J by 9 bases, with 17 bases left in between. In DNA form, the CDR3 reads TGCAGTGCTAGTAATTCTGCCAGGCCTCAAAAACTGTTTTTT. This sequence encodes CSASNSARPQKLFF.

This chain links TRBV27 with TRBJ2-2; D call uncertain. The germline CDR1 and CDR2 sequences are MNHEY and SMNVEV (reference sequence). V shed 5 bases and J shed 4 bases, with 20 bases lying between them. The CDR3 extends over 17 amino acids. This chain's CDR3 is CASSLYGWAASTGELFF. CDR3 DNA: TGTGCCAGCAGTCTGTATGGTTGGGCCGCGAGCACCGGGGAGCTGTTTTTT.

This chain's CDR3 is CASGRGNQETQYF. The CDR3 DNA reads TGTGCCAGCGGTAGGGGAAACCAAGAGACCCAGTACTTC. The rearrangement uses TRBV7-7 and TRBJ2-5; TRBD1 is a possible D gene (5 bases). CDR3 size: 13 residues. V dropped 8 bases and J dropped 0 bases, with 10 bases sitting between them. Germline V CDR1 and CDR2: SSHAT, FNYEAQ (reference sequence).

CDR3 DNA: TGCGCCAGCAGCTTGGGGGTTCAGGAGGCTGAAAAACTGTTTTTT. Translation: CASSLGVQEAEKLFF. V usage is TRBV5-1 and J usage is TRBJ1-4; no clear D gene. With 0 bases removed from V and 7 bases from J, the gap between germline ends came to 13 bases. The CDR3 length is 15 residues. CDR1 is SGHRS and CDR2 is YFSETQ in the germline V gene.

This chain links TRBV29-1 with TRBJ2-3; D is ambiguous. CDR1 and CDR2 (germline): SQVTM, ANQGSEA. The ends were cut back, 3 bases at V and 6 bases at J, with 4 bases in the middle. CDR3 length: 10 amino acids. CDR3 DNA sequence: TGCAGCGTTGAGCGCGATACGCAGTATTTT. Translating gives CSVERDTQYF.

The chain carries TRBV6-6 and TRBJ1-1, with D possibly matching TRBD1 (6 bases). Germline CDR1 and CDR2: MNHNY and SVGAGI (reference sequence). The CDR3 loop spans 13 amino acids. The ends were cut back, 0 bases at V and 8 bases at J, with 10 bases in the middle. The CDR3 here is CASSYSRGVEAFF. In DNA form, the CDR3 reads TGTGCCAGCAGTTACTCCAGGGGTGTAGAAGCTTTCTTT.

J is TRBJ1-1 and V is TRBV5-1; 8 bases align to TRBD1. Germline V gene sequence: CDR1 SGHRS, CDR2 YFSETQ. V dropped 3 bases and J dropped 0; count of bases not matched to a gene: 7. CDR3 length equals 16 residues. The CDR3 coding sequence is TGCGCCAGCAGCTGGAGGGACAGGAGAATGAACACTGAAGCTTTCTTT. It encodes CASSWRDRRMNTEAFF.